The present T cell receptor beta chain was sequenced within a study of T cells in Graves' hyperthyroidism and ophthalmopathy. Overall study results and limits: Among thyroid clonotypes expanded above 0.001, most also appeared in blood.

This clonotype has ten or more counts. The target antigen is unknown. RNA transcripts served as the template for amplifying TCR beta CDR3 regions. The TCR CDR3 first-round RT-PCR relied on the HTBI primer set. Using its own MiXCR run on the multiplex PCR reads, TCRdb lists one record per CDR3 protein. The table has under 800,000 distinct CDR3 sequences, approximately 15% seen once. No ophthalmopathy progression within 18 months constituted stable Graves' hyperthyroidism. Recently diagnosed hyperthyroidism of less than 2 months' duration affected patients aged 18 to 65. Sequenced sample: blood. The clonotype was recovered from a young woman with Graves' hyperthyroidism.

The CDR3 DNA reads as TGTGCCAGCAGCCCGGGGGGCGGCTTCTCCTACGAGCAGTACTTC. Its protein product is CASSPGGGFSYEQYF. The gene calls are TRBV5-5 and TRBJ2-7, with D perhaps TRBD2 (7 bases). The V and J ends lost 4 bases and 0 bases respectively, with 14 bases between them. Germline V gene sequence: CDR1 SGHKS, CDR2 YYEKEE (reference sequence). The CDR3 spans 15 residues.